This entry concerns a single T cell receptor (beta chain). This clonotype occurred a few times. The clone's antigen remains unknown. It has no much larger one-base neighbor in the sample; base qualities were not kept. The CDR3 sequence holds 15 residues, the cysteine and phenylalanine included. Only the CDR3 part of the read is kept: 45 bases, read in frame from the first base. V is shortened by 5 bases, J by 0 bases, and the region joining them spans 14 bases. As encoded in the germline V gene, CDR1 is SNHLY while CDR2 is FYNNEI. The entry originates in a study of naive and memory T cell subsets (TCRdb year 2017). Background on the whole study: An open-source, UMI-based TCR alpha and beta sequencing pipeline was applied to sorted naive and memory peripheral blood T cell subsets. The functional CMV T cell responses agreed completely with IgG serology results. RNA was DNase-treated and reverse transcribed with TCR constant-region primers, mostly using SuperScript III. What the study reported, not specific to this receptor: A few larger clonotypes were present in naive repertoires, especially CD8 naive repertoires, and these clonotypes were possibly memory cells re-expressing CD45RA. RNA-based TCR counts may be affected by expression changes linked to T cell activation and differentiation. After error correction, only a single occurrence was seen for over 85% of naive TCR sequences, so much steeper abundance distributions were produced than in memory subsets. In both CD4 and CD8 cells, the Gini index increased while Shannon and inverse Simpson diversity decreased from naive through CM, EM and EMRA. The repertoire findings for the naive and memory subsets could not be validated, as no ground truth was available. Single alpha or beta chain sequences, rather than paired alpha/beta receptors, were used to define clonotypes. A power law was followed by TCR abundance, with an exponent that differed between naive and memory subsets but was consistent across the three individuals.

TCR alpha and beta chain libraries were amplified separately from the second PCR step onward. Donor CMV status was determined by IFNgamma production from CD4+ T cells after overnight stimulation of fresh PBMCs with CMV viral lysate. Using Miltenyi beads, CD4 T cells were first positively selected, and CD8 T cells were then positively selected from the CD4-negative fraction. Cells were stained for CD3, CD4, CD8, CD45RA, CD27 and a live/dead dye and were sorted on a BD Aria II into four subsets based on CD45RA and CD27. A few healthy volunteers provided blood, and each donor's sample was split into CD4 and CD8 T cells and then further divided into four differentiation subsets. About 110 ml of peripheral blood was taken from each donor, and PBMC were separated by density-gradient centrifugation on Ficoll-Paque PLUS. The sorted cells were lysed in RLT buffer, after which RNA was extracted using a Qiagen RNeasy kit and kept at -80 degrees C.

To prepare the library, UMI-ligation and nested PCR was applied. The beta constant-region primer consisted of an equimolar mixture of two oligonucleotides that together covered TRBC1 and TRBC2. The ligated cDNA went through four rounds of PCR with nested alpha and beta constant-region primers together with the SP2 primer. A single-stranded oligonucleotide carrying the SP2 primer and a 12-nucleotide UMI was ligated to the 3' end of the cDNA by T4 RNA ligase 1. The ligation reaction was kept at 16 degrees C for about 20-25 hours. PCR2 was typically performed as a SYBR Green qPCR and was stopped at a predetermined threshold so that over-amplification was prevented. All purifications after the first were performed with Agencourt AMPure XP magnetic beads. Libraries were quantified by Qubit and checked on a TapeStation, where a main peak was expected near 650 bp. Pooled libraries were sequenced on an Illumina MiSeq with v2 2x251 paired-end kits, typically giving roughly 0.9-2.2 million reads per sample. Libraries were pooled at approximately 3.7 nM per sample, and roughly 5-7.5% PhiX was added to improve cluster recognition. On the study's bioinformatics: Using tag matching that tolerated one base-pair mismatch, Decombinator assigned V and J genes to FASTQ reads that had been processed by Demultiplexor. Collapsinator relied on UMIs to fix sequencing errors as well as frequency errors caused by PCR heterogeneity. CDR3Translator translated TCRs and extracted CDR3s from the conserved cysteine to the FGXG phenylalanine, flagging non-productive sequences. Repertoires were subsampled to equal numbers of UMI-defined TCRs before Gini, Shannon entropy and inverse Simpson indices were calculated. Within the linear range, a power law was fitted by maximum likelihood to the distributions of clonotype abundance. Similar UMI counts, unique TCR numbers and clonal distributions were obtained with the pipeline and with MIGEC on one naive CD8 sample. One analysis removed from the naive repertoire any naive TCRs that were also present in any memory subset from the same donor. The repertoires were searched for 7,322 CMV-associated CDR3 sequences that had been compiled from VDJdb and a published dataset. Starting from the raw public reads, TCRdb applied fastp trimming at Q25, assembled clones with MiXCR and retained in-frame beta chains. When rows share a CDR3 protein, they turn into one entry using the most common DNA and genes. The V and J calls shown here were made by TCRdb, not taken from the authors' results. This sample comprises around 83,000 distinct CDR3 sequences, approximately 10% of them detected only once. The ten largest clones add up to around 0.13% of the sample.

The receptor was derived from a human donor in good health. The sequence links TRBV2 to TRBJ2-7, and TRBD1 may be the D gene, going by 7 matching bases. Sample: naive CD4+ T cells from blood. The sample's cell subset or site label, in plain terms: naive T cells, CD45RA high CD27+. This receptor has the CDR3 CASSMAGGSSYEQYF. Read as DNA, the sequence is TGTGCCAGCAGTATGGCAGGGGGGAGCTCCTACGAGCAGTACTTC.